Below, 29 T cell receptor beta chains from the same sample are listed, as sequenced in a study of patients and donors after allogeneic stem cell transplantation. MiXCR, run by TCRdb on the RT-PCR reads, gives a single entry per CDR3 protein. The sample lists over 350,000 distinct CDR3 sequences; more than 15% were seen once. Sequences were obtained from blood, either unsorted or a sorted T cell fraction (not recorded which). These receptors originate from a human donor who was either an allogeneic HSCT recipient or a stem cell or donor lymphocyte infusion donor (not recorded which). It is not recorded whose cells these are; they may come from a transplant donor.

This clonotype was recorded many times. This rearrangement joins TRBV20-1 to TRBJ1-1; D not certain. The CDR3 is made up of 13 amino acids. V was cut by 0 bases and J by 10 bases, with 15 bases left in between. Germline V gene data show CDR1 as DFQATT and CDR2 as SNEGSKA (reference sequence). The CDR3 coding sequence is TGCAGTGCTAGAGAGGCAGGCCCGTGGGGAGCTTTCTTT. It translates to CSAREAGPWGAFF.

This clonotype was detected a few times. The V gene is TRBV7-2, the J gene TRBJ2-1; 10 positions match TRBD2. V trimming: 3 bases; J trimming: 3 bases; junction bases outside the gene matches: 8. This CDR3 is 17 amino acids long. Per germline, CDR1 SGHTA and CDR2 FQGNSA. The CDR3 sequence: CASSFIGLADLYNEQFF. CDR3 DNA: TGTGCCAGCAGCTTTATAGGACTAGCGGACCTCTACAATGAGCAGTTCTTC.

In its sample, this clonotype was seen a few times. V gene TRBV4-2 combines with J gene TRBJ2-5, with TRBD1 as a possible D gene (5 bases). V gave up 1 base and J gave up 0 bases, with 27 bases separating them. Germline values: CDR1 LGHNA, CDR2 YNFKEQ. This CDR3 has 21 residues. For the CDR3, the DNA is TGTGCCAGCAGCCAAGCGGTGGGTAGTCAGGGTCGTCCCTCGTACCAAGAGACCCAGTACTTC. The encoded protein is CASSQAVGSQGRPSYQETQYF.

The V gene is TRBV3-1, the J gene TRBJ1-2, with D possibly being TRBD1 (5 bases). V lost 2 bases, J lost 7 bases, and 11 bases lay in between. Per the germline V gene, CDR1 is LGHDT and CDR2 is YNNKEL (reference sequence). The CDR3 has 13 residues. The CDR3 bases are TGTGCCAGCAGCCAACAGGGTGGGTCTGGCTACACCTTC. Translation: CASSQQGGSGYTF.

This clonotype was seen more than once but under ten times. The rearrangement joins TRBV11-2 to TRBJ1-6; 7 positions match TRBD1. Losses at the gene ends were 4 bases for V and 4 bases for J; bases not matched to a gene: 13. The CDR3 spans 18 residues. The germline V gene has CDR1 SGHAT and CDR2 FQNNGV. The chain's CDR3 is CASSSLPRLGQYNSPLHF. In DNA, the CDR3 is TGTGCCAGCAGCTCCCTCCCCCGCTTGGGACAGTATAATTCACCCCTCCACTTT. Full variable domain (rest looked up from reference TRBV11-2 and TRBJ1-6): EAGVAQSPRYKIIEKRQSVAFWCNPISGHATLYWYQQILGQGPKLLIQFQNNGVVDDSQLPKDRFSAERLKGVDSTLKIQPAKLEDSAVYLCASSSLPRLGQYNSPLHFGNGTRLTVT.

DNA of the CDR3: TGTGCCAGTAGCGGGAGAAAGACCCAGTACTTC. It encodes CASSGRKTQYF. The rearrangement links TRBV19 to TRBJ2-5, with D tentatively TRBD2 (6 bases). This CDR3 is built from 11 residues. The V end lost 6 bases, the J end lost 6 bases, and 8 bases lay between the germline ends. Germline V lookup: CDR1 LNHDA, CDR2 SQIVND (reference sequence). Using reference TRBV19 and TRBJ2-5 for the parts outside the CDR3, the full variable domain is DGGITQSPKYLFRKEGQNVTLSCEQNLNHDAMYWYRQDPGQGLRLIYYSQIVNDFQKGDIAEGYSVSREKKESFPLTVTSAQKNPTAFYLCASSGRKTQYFGPGTRLLVL.

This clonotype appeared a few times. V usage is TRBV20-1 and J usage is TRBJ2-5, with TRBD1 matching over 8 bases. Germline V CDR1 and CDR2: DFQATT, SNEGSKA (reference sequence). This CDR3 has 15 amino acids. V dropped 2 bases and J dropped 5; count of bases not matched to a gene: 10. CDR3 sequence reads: CSARQGAAALETQYF. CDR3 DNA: TGCAGTGCTAGACAGGGGGCGGCCGCATTGGAGACCCAGTACTTC.

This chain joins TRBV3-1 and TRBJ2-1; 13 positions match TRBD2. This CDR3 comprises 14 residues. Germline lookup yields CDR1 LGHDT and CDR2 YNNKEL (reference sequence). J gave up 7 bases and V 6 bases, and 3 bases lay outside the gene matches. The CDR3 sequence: CASRGTSGVNEQFF. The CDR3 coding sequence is TGTGCCAGCAGGGGGACTAGCGGGGTAAATGAGCAGTTCTTC.

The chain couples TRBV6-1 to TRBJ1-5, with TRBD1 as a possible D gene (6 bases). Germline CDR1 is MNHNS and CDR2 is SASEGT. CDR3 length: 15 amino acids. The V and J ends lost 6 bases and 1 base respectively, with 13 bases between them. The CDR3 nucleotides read TGTGCCAGCAGCAAACGGACAGAGAGCAATCAGCCCCAGCATTTT. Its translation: CASSKRTESNQPQHF.

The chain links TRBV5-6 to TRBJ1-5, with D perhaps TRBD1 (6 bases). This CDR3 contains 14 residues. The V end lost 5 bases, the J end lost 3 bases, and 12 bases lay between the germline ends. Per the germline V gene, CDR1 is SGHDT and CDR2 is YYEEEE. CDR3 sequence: CASRIQGSNQPQHF. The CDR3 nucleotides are TGTGCCAGCAGAATACAGGGTTCCAATCAGCCCCAGCATTTT.

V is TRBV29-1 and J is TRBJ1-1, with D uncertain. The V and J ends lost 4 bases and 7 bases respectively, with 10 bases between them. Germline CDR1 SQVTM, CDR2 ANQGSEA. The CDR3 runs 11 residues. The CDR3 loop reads CSVGVVREAFF. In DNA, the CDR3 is TGCAGCGTTGGGGTTGTCCGTGAAGCTTTCTTT.

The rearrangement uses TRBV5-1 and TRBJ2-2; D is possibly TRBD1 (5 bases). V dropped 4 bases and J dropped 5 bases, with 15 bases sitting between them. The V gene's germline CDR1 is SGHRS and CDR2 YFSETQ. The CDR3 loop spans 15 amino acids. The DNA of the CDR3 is TGCGCCAGCAGCCTGGGCCAAAGGGGTACCGGGGAGCTGTTTTTT. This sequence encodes CASSLGQRGTGELFF. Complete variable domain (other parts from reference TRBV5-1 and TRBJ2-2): KAGVTQTPRYLIKTRGQQVTLSCSPISGHRSVSWYQQTPGQGLQFLFEYFSETQRNKGNFPGRFSGRQFSNSRSEMNVSTLELGDSALYLCASSLGQRGTGELFFGEGSRLTVL.

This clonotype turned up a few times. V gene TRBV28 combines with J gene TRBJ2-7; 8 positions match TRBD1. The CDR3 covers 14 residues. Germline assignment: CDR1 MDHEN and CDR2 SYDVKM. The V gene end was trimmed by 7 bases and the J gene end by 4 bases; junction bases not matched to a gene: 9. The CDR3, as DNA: TGTGCCAGCACCACCGGGACAGGAGTTTACGAGCAGTACTTC. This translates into CASTTGTGVYEQYF.

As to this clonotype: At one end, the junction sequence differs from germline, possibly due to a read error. The CDR3 reads CASSQGFTASTHEQSF. DNA of the CDR3: TGTGCCAGCAGCCAAGGATTCACGGCTAGTACCCATGAGCAGTCCTTC. The chain uses TRBV3-1 and TRBJ2-1, with D hard to call. Germline CDR1 LGHDT, CDR2 YNNKEL (reference sequence). The CDR3 runs to 16 residues.

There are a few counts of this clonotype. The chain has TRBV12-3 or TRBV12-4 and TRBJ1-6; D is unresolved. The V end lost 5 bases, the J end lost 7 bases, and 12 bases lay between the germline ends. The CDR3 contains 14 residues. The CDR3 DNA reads TGTGCCAGCAGTCTGAGGCGTGACAATTCACCCCTCCACTTT. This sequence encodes CASSLRRDNSPLHF.

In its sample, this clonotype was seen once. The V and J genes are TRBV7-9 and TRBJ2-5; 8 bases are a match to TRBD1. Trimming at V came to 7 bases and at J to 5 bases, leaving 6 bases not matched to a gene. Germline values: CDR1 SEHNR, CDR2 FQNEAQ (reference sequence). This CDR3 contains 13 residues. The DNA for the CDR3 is TGTGCCAGCATCAGCGGACAGGGCGAGACCCAGTACTTC. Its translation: CASISGQGETQYF.

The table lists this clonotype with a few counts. The CDR3 is CASSSPGQGPNTIYF. CDR3 sequence (DNA): TGTGCCAGCAGCTCCCCGGGACAGGGTCCAAACACCATATATTTT. The chain recombines TRBV28 with TRBJ1-3; TRBD1 matches 9 bases. Germline CDR1 MDHEN, CDR2 SYDVKM. The CDR3 extends over 15 amino acids. V lost 6 bases to trimming and J lost 6 bases; unmatched junction nucleotides: 9.

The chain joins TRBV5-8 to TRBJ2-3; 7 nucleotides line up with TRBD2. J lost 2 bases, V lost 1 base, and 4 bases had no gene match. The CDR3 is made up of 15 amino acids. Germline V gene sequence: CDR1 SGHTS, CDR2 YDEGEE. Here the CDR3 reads CASSLSGAITDTQYF. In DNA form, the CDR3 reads TGTGCCAGCAGCTTGAGCGGGGCGATCACAGATACGCAGTATTTT.

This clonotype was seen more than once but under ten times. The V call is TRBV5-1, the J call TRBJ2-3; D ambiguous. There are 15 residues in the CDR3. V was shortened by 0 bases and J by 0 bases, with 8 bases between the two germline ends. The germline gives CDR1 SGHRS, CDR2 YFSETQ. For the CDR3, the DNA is TGCGCCAGCAGCTTGGAAGGATGGAGCACAGATACGCAGTATTTT. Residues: CASSLEGWSTDTQYF.

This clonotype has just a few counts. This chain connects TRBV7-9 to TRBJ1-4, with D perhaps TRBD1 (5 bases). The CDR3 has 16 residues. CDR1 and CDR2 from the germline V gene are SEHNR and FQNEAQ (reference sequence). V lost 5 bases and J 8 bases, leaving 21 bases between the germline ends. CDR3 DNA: TGTGCCAGCAGCCCGGCGTTCGGGCAGGGTGGCGAAAAACTGTTTTTT. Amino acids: CASSPAFGQGGEKLFF. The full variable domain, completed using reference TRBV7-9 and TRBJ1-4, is DTGVSQNPRHKITKRGQNVTFRCDPISEHNRLYWYRQTLGQGPEFLTYFQNEAQLEKSRLLSDRFSAERPKGSFSTLEIQRTEQGDSAMYLCASSPAFGQGGEKLFFGSGTQLSVL.

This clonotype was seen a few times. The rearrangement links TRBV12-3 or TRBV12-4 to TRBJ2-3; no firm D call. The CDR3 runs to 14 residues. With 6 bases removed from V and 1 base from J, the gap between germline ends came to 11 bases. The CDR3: CASRTPLRTDTQYF. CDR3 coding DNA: TGTGCCAGCAGAACTCCCCTCCGCACAGATACGCAGTATTTT.

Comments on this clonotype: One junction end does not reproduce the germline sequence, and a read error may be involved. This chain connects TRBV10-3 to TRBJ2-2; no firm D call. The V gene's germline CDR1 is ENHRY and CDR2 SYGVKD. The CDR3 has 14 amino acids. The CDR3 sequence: CAINEDRNTGELFF. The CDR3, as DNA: TGTGCCATCAATGAGGACCGGAACACCGGGGAGCTGTTTTTT.

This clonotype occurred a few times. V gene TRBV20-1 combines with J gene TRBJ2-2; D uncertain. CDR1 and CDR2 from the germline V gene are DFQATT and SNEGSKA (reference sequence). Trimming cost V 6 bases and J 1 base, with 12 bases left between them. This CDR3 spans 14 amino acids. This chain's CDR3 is CSARIRENTGELFF. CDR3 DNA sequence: TGCAGTGCCAGGATTAGAGAGAACACCGGGGAGCTGTTTTTT.

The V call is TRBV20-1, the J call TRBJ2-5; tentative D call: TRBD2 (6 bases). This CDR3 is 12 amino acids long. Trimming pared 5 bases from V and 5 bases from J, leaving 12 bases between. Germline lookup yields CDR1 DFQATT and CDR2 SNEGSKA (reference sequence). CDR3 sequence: CSAPRGIETQYF. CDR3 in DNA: TGCAGTGCTCCCCGGGGGATCGAGACCCAGTACTTC.

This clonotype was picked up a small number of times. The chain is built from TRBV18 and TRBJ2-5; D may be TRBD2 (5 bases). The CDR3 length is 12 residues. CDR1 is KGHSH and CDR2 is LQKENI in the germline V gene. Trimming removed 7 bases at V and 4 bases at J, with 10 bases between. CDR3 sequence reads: CASLPAGETQYF. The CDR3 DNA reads TGTGCCAGCTTACCGGCGGGAGAGACCCAGTACTTC. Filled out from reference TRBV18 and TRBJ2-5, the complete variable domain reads NAGVMQNPRHLVRRRGQEARLRCSPMKGHSHVYWYRQLPEEGLKFMVYLQKENIIDESGMPKERFSAEFPKEGPSILRIQQVVRGDSAAYFCASLPAGETQYFGPGTRLLVL.

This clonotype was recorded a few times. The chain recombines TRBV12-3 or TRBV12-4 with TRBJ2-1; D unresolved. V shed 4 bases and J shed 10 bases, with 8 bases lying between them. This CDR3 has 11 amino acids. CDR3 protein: CASSSPVEQFF. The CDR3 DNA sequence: TGTGCCAGCAGTTCGCCGGTCGAGCAGTTCTTC.

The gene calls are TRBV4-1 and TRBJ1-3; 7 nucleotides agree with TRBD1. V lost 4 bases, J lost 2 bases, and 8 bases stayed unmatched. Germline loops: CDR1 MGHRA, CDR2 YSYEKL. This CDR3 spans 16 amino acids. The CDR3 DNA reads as TGCGCCAGCAGCCTTTCGGACAGGAACCCTGGAAACACCATATATTTT. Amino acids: CASSLSDRNPGNTIYF.

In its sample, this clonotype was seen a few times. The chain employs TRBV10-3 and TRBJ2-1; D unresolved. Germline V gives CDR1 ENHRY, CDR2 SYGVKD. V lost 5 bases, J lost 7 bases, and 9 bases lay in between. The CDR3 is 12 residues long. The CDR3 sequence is CAISQNRNEQFF. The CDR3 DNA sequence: TGTGCCATCAGTCAGAACCGTAATGAGCAGTTCTTC.

The CDR3 region is CASSLGRGNTQYF. The CDR3 region has the DNA TGTGCCAGCAGCTTAGGACGGGGGAATACGCAGTATTTT. The V gene is TRBV7-2, the J gene TRBJ2-3; D is possibly TRBD2 (6 bases). The CDR3 length is 13 residues. The V end lost 1 base, the J end lost 7 bases, and 9 bases lay between the germline ends. Germline assignment: CDR1 SGHTA and CDR2 FQGNSA.